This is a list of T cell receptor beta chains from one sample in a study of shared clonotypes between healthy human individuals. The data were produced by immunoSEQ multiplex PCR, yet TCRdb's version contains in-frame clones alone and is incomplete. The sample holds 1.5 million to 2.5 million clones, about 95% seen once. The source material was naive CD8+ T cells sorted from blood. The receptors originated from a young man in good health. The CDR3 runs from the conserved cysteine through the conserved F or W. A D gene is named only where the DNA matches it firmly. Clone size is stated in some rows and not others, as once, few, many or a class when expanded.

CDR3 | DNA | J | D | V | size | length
CASSFSGPSTDTQYF | TGTGCCAGCAGTTTTTCGGGGCCTAGCACAGATACGCAGTATTTT | TRBJ2-3 | NA | TRBV27 | NA | 15
CASSYPGQGRYEQYF | TGTGCCAGCAGTTATCCGGGACAGGGGAGGTACGAGCAGTACTTC | TRBJ2-7 | TRBD1 | TRBV6-6 | NA | 15
CASSLSTGEYTGELFF | TGTGCCAGCAGTTTATCGACAGGGGAGTACACCGGGGAGCTGTTTTTT | TRBJ2-2 | TRBD1 | TRBV27 | NA | 16
CASSQGARAARDGYTF | TGCGCCAGCAGCCAAGGGGCCCGAGCCGCTAGGGATGGCTACACCTTC | TRBJ1-2 | NA | TRBV4-3 | NA | 16
CASSSGVDLTDTQYF | TGTGCCAGCAGCAGCGGGGTGGATCTCACAGATACGCAGTATTTT | TRBJ2-3 | TRBD2 | TRBV11-2 | NA | 15
CASSQDTVRGGAETQYF | TGCGCCAGCAGCCAAGATACTGTGCGGGGGGGCGCAGAGACCCAGTACTTC | TRBJ2-5 | TRBD2 | TRBV4-1 | NA | 17
CASTPGTSGRNEQFF | TGTGCCAGCACCCCGGGGACTAGCGGGAGAAATGAGCAGTTCTTC | TRBJ2-1 | TRBD2 | TRBV5-5 | NA | 15
CASSLTPGRDTQYF | TGTGCCAGCAGCTTAACTCCAGGCAGAGATACGCAGTATTTT | TRBJ2-3 | NA | TRBV11-2 | NA | 14
CASSYLPMADTQYF | TGTGCCAGCAGTTACCTCCCTATGGCAGATACGCAGTATTTT | TRBJ2-3 | NA | TRBV6-5 | once | 14
CASSWTVVEGYEQYF | TGTGCCAGCAGCTGGACAGTCGTGGAGGGCTACGAGCAGTACTTC | TRBJ2-7 | NA | TRBV5-8 | NA | 15
CASSYTHLVGYNEQFF | TGTGCCAGCAGTTACACCCACCTGGTCGGCTACAATGAGCAGTTCTTC | TRBJ2-1 | NA | TRBV6-5 | NA | 16
CASSHAGARDGYTF | TGCGCCAGCAGCCACGCGGGGGCGCGAGATGGCTACACCTTC | TRBJ1-2 | NA | TRBV4-1 | NA | 14
CASSLKQLRIQYF | TGTGCCAGCAGCTTGAAACAGTTAAGAATCCAGTACTTC | TRBJ2-5 | NA | TRBV5-6 | NA | 13
CAISSGQVVNYEQYF | TGTGCCATCAGTTCTGGTCAGGTAGTTAACTACGAGCAGTACTTC | TRBJ2-7 | NA | TRBV10-3 | NA | 15
CASSSDYPIPHTGELFF | TGTGCCAGCAGCTCGGACTACCCGATACCGCACACCGGGGAGCTGTTTTTT | TRBJ2-2 | NA | TRBV11-2 | NA | 17
CASSQDGYYGYTF | TGCGCCAGCAGCCAAGATGGATACTATGGCTACACCTTC | TRBJ1-2 | NA | TRBV4-1 | NA | 13
CASSVPPYEQYF | TGTGCCAGCAGCGTCCCCCCCTACGAGCAGTACTTC | TRBJ2-7 | NA | TRBV5-6 | NA | 12
CASSIWFVSYNEQFF | TGTGCCAGTAGTATTTGGTTCGTTTCCTACAATGAGCAGTTCTTC | TRBJ2-1 | NA | TRBV19 | NA | 15
CASSWGRGYEQYF | TGTGCCAGCAGCTGGGGCAGGGGCTACGAGCAGTACTTC | TRBJ2-7 | NA | TRBV11-2 | NA | 13
CAWSARTGKIYEQYF | TGTGCCTGGAGTGCAAGGACAGGTAAAATTTACGAGCAGTACTTC | TRBJ2-7 | TRBD1 | TRBV30 | NA | 15
CASSLSFGESNQPQHF | TGTGCCAGCAGTTTATCGTTCGGGGAGAGCAATCAGCCCCAGCATTTT | TRBJ1-5 | NA | TRBV27 | NA | 16
CASSPGGYAYEQYF | TGTGCCAGCAGCCCCGGGGGGTACGCCTACGAGCAGTACTTC | TRBJ2-7 | TRBD2 | TRBV9 | NA | 14
CASSLAAGQLNTEAFF | TGTGCCAGCAGCTTAGCTGCGGGACAGTTGAACACTGAAGCTTTCTTT | TRBJ1-1 | TRBD1 | TRBV11-2 | once | 16
CASSLESREGEQYF | TGTGCCAGCAGCTTAGAGAGTAGGGAAGGGGAGCAGTACTTC | TRBJ2-7 | NA | TRBV11-2 | NA | 14
CASSFRGGNYGYTF | TGTGCCAGCAGTTTCAGGGGAGGGAACTATGGCTACACCTTC | TRBJ1-2 | NA | TRBV27 | NA | 14
CASTPTPGGYNEQFF | TGTGCCAGCACTCCCACCCCTGGGGGATACAATGAGCAGTTCTTC | TRBJ2-1 | NA | TRBV27 | NA | 15
CASSQDYWQAYQETQYF | TGCGCCAGCAGCCAAGATTACTGGCAGGCGTACCAAGAGACCCAGTACTTC | TRBJ2-5 | NA | TRBV4-1 | NA | 17
CASSLIGGTGELFF | TGTGCCAGCAGCTTAATTGGAGGGACCGGGGAGCTGTTTTTT | TRBJ2-2 | NA | TRBV7-9 | NA | 14
CASSLTGMNTEAFF | TGTGCCAGCAGTTTGACAGGGATGAACACTGAAGCTTTCTTT | TRBJ1-1 | TRBD1 | TRBV27 | NA | 14
CASSDDGASNQPQHF | TGTGCCAGCAGCGACGACGGTGCCTCGAATCAGCCCCAGCATTTT | TRBJ1-5 | NA | TRBV9 | once | 15
CASSLVGLEPTDTQYF | TGTGCCAGCAGTTTGGTGGGATTAGAGCCCACAGATACGCAGTATTTT | TRBJ2-3 | NA | TRBV27 | NA | 16
CASSLDPLYYEQYF | TGTGCCAGCAGCTTAGACCCTCTTTACTACGAGCAGTACTTC | TRBJ2-7 | NA | TRBV11-2 | once | 14
CASSFDSTYGYTF | TGTGCCAGCAGCTTCGACAGTACCTATGGCTACACCTTC | TRBJ1-2 | NA | TRBV5-6 | few | 13
CASSFQSGGAYEQYF | TGTGCCAGCAGTTTCCAAAGCGGGGGAGCCTACGAGCAGTACTTC | TRBJ2-7 | TRBD2 | TRBV27 | NA | 15
CASSVGNLDPNYGYTF | TGTGCCAGCAGCGTAGGGAACCTCGATCCTAACTATGGCTACACCTTC | TRBJ1-2 | NA | TRBV9 | NA | 16
CSVEYYWGSSTDTQYF | TGCAGCGTTGAGTATTACTGGGGTTCGAGCACAGATACGCAGTATTTT | TRBJ2-3 | NA | TRBV29-1 | NA | 16
CASSPQGGEAFF | TGTGCCAGCAGCCCCCAGGGGGGTGAAGCTTTCTTT | TRBJ1-1 | TRBD1 | TRBV7-9 | NA | 12
CSVEDLGAGVSFSYNEQFF | TGCAGCGTTGAAGATCTGGGGGCGGGAGTGTCGTTCTCCTACAATGAGCAGTTCTTC | TRBJ2-1 | NA | TRBV29-1 | once | 19
CASSLSGVGYGYTF | TGTGCCAGCAGTTTATCGGGGGTCGGGTATGGCTACACCTTC | TRBJ1-2 | NA | TRBV27 | NA | 14
CASSFHPGGRQPQHF | TGTGCCAGCAGTTTCCACCCAGGGGGTAGGCAGCCCCAGCATTTT | TRBJ1-5 | TRBD1 | TRBV28 | NA | 15
CASGVGQLKTDTQYF | TGTGCCAGCGGAGTGGGACAGCTGAAAACAGATACGCAGTATTTT | TRBJ2-3 | TRBD1 | TRBV13 | NA | 15
CASTPARTVRTEAFF | TGTGCCAGTACTCCCGCCCGGACAGTCAGGACTGAAGCTTTCTTT | TRBJ1-1 | NA | TRBV19 | once | 15
CAISESGPRYGYTF | TGTGCCATCAGTGAGTCTGGGCCCCGCTATGGCTACACCTTC | TRBJ1-2 | NA | TRBV10-3 | NA | 14
CASSPWTAMNTEAFF | TGTGCCAGCAGTCCTTGGACAGCTATGAACACTGAAGCTTTCTTT | TRBJ1-1 | NA | TRBV6-1 | NA | 15
CASTSDLASTDTQYF | TGCGCCAGCACCTCGGACTTAGCTAGCACAGATACGCAGTATTTT | TRBJ2-3 | NA | TRBV10-2 | NA | 15
CASSQEWLGAYEQYF | TGCGCCAGCAGCCAAGAATGGCTAGGGGCCTACGAGCAGTACTTC | TRBJ2-7 | NA | TRBV4-3 | once | 15
CASSLGGGEQYF | TGTGCCAGCAGCTTAGGTGGGGGGGAGCAGTACTTC | TRBJ2-7 | NA | TRBV7-6 | NA | 12
CASSVTGGRPFYGYTF | TGTGCCAGCAGCGTGACAGGGGGCCGCCCTTTTTATGGCTACACCTTC | TRBJ1-2 | TRBD1 | TRBV27 | NA | 16
CASSQGVWDPGRYGYTF | TGCGCCAGCAGCCAAGGCGTCTGGGACCCCGGGAGGTATGGCTACACCTTC | TRBJ1-2 | NA | TRBV4-1 | NA | 17
CASRIRQGYDTEAFF | TGTGCCAGCAGGATCCGACAGGGGTACGACACTGAAGCTTTCTTT | TRBJ1-1 | TRBD1 | TRBV11-2 | NA | 15
CASSLEGAGAIHGYTF | TGTGCCAGCAGCTTGGAGGGGGCAGGGGCGATACATGGCTACACCTTC | TRBJ1-2 | TRBD1 | TRBV5-4 | NA | 16
CSLLQGYEQYF | TGCAGTCTGCTACAGGGCTACGAGCAGTACTTC | TRBJ2-7 | NA | TRBV20-1 | NA | 11
CASSLLGGITYEQYF | TGTGCCAGCAGCTTACTAGGAGGGATTACCTACGAGCAGTACTTC | TRBJ2-7 | NA | TRBV7-8 | NA | 15